The 24 T cell receptor beta chains reported below all come from one sample, sequenced in a study of T cell changes during pregnancy in multiple sclerosis. Profiled with immunoSEQ multiplex PCR; TCRdb holds only in-frame clones, not every one. The repertoire includes 30,000 to 40,000 clones, about 91% of them detected once, and over 0.75% sits in the top ten. The sample was CD4+ T cells from peripheral blood mononuclear cells, taken in the third trimester of pregnancy. These receptors were obtained from a female donor with multiple sclerosis, enrolled in a pregnancy study.

The V gene is TRBV2, the J gene TRBJ2-2, with 13 positions matching TRBD2. Germline-derived CDR1 and CDR2 are SNHLY and FYNNEI. Unmatched junction bases numbered 6, after V lost 5 bases and J lost 6 bases. The CDR3 has 16 amino acids. CDR3 DNA sequence: TGTGCCAGCAGTAAACTAGCGGGAGGGCCCCCCGGGGAGCTGTTTTTT. Its translation is CASSKLAGGPPGELFF.

The chain is built from TRBV5-1 and TRBJ2-7; 14 bases line up with TRBD2. The CDR3 runs to 16 residues. V trimming: 0 bases; J trimming: 4 bases; junction bases outside the gene matches: 3. The V gene's germline CDR1 is SGHRS and CDR2 YFSETQ. CDR3 nucleotides: TGCGCCAGCAGCTTGGGGGGACTAGCGGGAGCTTACGAGCAGTACTTC. As protein: CASSLGGLAGAYEQYF.

The chain has TRBV2 and TRBJ2-3; 8 bases line up with TRBD1. CDR1 and CDR2 from the germline V gene are SNHLY and FYNNEI. The CDR3 extends over 17 amino acids. V shed 3 bases, J shed 0 bases, and the junction held 8 bases outside the gene matches. The CDR3 region has the DNA TGTGCCAGCAGTGACGGCCTAGGACAGGGTAGCACAGATACGCAGTATTTT. It yields the protein CASSDGLGQGSTDTQYF. Combining the CDR3 with reference TRBV2 and TRBJ2-3 gives the whole variable domain EPEVTQTPSHQVTQMGQEVILRCVPISNHLYFYWYRQILGQKVEFLVSFYNNEISEKSEIFDDQFSVERPDGSNFTLKIRSTKLEDSAMYFCASSDGLGQGSTDTQYFGPGTRLTVL.

This chain uses TRBV28 with TRBJ1-5, with TRBD1 matching 9 bases. With V trimmed by 4 bases and J by 6 bases, 10 bases remained unmatched. The CDR3 length is 16 residues. CDR1 MDHEN and CDR2 SYDVKM come from the germline V gene. In nucleotides, the CDR3 is TGTGCCAGCAGTTCTCTTCAGACAGGGGGAACTCAGCCCCAGCATTTT. Protein sequence: CASSSLQTGGTQPQHF. Combining the CDR3 with reference TRBV28 and TRBJ1-5 gives the whole variable domain DVKVTQSSRYLVKRTGEKVFLECVQDMDHENMFWYRQDPGLGLRLIYFSYDVKMKEKGDIPEGYSVSREKKERFSLILESASTNQTSMYLCASSSLQTGGTQPQHFGDGTRLSIL.

This chain connects TRBV19 to TRBJ1-5; 9 bases are a match to TRBD1. CDR3 length equals 17 residues. V shed 5 bases and J 2 bases; nucleotides not matched to a gene: 10. Germline assignment: CDR1 LNHDA and CDR2 SQIVND (reference sequence). CDR3 loop: CASSARTGAWGNQPQHF. The DNA of the CDR3 is TGTGCCAGTAGTGCACGGACAGGGGCATGGGGCAATCAGCCCCAGCATTTT. The full variable domain, with the rest looked up from reference TRBV19 and TRBJ1-5, is DGGITQSPKYLFRKEGQNVTLSCEQNLNHDAMYWYRQDPGQGLRLIYYSQIVNDFQKGDIAEGYSVSREKKESFPLTVTSAQKNPTAFYLCASSARTGAWGNQPQHFGDGTRLSIL.

This chain connects TRBV5-4 to TRBJ1-2, with D tentatively TRBD1 (6 bases). This CDR3 comprises 12 residues. Trimming cost V 4 bases and J 7 bases, with 11 bases left between them. Germline V gene data show CDR1 as SGHNT and CDR2 as YYREEE (reference sequence). In DNA, the CDR3 is TGTGCCAGCAGCCTAGACAGGCGTGGCTACACCTTC. Translation gives CASSLDRRGYTF. Together with reference TRBV5-4 and TRBJ1-2, the CDR3 gives the full variable domain: ETGVTQSPTHLIKTRGQQVTLRCSSQSGHNTVSWYQQALGQGPQFIFQYYREEENGRGNFPPRFSGLQFPNYSSELNVNALELDDSALYLCASSLDRRGYTFGSGTRLTVV.

This clone was detected only a few times. The gene calls are TRBV6-5 and TRBJ1-1, with 10 bases lining up with TRBD1. V trimming: 1 base; J trimming: 5 bases; junction bases outside the gene matches: 4. The germline CDR1 and CDR2 sequences are MNHEY and SVGAGI. CDR3 length: 15 residues. In nucleotides, the CDR3 is TGTGCCAGCAGTTACTACGGACAGGGGGGAACTGAAGCTTTCTTT. Its translation is CASSYYGQGGTEAFF.

CDR3 coding DNA: TGCAGTGCTAGTAGTGCGGGAGGCCAGTATTTT. It is translated as CSASSAGGQYF. This chain links TRBV20-1 with TRBJ2-3; 8 bases are a match to TRBD2. Unmatched junction bases numbered 5, after V lost 3 bases and J lost 12 bases. Per the germline V gene, CDR1 is DFQATT and CDR2 is SNEGSKA (reference sequence). The CDR3 consists of 11 residues.

With respect to this clone: Relative to the germline gene, one junction end is altered; a read error may explain this. The chain has TRBV28 and TRBJ2-5, with a weak D call TRBD1 (5 bases). Per the germline V gene, CDR1 is MDHEN and CDR2 is SYDVKM. The length of the CDR3 is 16 residues. CDR3 coding DNA: TGTGCCAGCAGCTTATCTCCCCGGACACACCAAGAGACCCAGTACTTC. It codes for CASSLSPRTHQETQYF.

The chain is built from TRBV7-7 and TRBJ2-5; possible D gene TRBD2, 5 bases. The CDR3 is 14 residues long. The germline gives CDR1 SSHAT, CDR2 FNYEAQ (reference sequence). The V end was cut by 5 bases, the J end by 1 base, with 11 bases between. This CDR3 is CASSLTTLQETQYF. For the CDR3, the DNA is TGTGCCAGCAGCCTGACTACCCTCCAAGAGACCCAGTACTTC. The full variable domain, in which reference TRBV7-7 and TRBJ2-5 provide the parts outside the CDR3, is GAGVSQSPRYKVTKRGQDVTLRCDPISSHATLYWYQQALGQGPEFLTYFNYEAQPDKSGLPSDRFSAERPEGSISTLTIQRTEQRDSAMYRCASSLTTLQETQYFGPGTRLLVL.

V and J are TRBV7-3 and TRBJ2-3; 11 bases align to TRBD1. The CDR3 extends over 17 amino acids. Germline V gene data show CDR1 as SGHTA and CDR2 as FQGTGA. J gave up 2 bases and V 5 bases, and 9 bases lay outside the gene matches. DNA for the CDR3: TGTGCCAGCAGCCAGCAAGGGGGACAGGGGGTCACAGATACGCAGTATTTT. Translating gives CASSQQGGQGVTDTQYF.

The chain links TRBV6-1 to TRBJ2-2; 12 bases are shared with TRBD2. CDR1 is MNHNS, CDR2 SASEGT, per germline. The CDR3 runs to 17 residues. V shed 4 bases and J 4 bases; nucleotides not matched to a gene: 7. The CDR3 DNA sequence: TGTGCCAGCAGTGCCCTAGCGGGAGGGCCGGGCACCGGGGAGCTGTTTTTT. Its protein product is CASSALAGGPGTGELFF.

This clone has only one observation. V usage is TRBV10-3 and J usage is TRBJ2-1; 11 bases align to TRBD2. V gave up 0 bases and J gave up 0 bases; unmatched junction bases: 7. CDR3 length: 19 residues. The germline V gene has CDR1 ENHRY and CDR2 SYGVKD. CDR3 DNA: TGTGCCATCAGTGAGTCGCAGGGACTAGCGGTAAGCTCCTACAATGAGCAGTTCTTC. Its translation: CAISESQGLAVSSYNEQFF.

This rearrangement joins TRBV5-1 to TRBJ2-7; D call uncertain. With 0 bases removed from V and 3 bases from J, the gap between germline ends came to 7 bases. The CDR3 is 13 residues long. CDR1 is SGHRS, CDR2 YFSETQ, per germline. CDR3 residues: CASSLDIRYEQYF. The CDR3 DNA follows: TGCGCCAGCAGCTTGGACATCCGCTACGAGCAGTACTTC.

The V call is TRBV27, the J call TRBJ1-3, with TRBD1 as a possible D gene (6 bases). Germline V gene lookup returns CDR1 MNHEY and CDR2 SMNVEV (reference sequence). CDR3 size: 14 residues. The V end lost 5 bases, the J end lost 4 bases, and 12 bases lay between the germline ends. In DNA form, the CDR3 reads TGTGCCAGCAGTATCAGGGGAGGGGGAAACACCATATATTTT. Amino acid sequence: CASSIRGGGNTIYF.

This clone was picked up one time. The chain joins TRBV5-1 to TRBJ2-1; 12 nucleotides line up with TRBD2. Germline V gene sequence: CDR1 SGHRS, CDR2 YFSETQ. The CDR3 totals 15 residues. J gave up 8 bases and V 2 bases, and 5 bases lay outside the gene matches. The CDR3 spells CASSLLAGGLDEQFF. Here the CDR3 DNA reads TGCGCCAGCAGCTTACTAGCGGGAGGCCTCGATGAGCAGTTCTTC.

The chain is built from TRBV5-1 and TRBJ1-2, with D perhaps matching TRBD1 (5 bases). The germline V and J ends were trimmed by 4 bases and 2 bases, with 12 bases remaining between them. The CDR3 loop spans 14 amino acids. CDR1 and CDR2 (germline): SGHRS, YFSETQ. CDR3 loop: CASSTSGLNYGYTF. The CDR3 coding sequence is TGCGCCAGCAGCACCTCAGGGCTGAACTATGGCTACACCTTC.

J is TRBJ2-2 and V is TRBV18; TRBD1 might be the D (6 bases). The V gene's germline CDR1 is KGHSH and CDR2 LQKENI. This CDR3 has 15 residues. Trimming took off 6 bases at V and 3 bases at J, with 14 bases between the two ends. The CDR3 DNA reads TGTGCCAGCTCGCTTCAGGGGACGGACACCGGGGAGCTGTTTTTT. Protein sequence: CASSLQGTDTGELFF. Drawing the rest from reference TRBV18 and TRBJ2-2, the complete variable domain is NAGVMQNPRHLVRRRGQEARLRCSPMKGHSHVYWYRQLPEEGLKFMVYLQKENIIDESGMPKERFSAEFPKEGPSILRIQQVVRGDSAAYFCASSLQGTDTGELFFGEGSRLTVL.

J is TRBJ2-7 and V is TRBV6-1; D unclear. This CDR3 has 12 residues. CDR1 is MNHNS and CDR2 is SASEGT in the germline V gene. Trimming took 9 bases from V and 2 from J, leaving 11 bases between them. Here the CDR3 DNA reads TGTGCCAGTGGTCTACGTACCTACGAGCAGTACTTC. Protein sequence: CASGLRTYEQYF.

The chain recombines TRBV7-2 with TRBJ2-7, with D possibly matching TRBD2 (6 bases). Germline V lookup: CDR1 SGHTA, CDR2 FQGNSA. This CDR3 spans 12 amino acids. The V end lost 6 bases, the J end lost 5 bases, and 11 bases lay between the germline ends. The DNA for the CDR3 is TGTGCCAGCAGATCTACTAGCCACGAGCAGTACTTC. Its protein product is CASRSTSHEQYF.

This chain links TRBV14 with TRBJ2-5, with 8 bases identical to TRBD1. The CDR3 runs 13 residues. The V and J ends lost 6 bases and 4 bases, in that order; junction bases with no gene match: 4. Germline V gene sequence: CDR1 SGHDN, CDR2 FVKESK. The CDR3 nucleotides are TGTGCCAGCAGTCCAGGGGGCGTAGAGACCCAGTACTTC. It codes for CASSPGGVETQYF.

V usage is TRBV18 and J usage is TRBJ2-4; 8 bases are shared with TRBD2. With 2 bases clipped from V and 6 bases from J, the junction kept 3 bases outside the gene matches. This CDR3 contains 14 residues. Germline lookup yields CDR1 KGHSH and CDR2 LQKENI. The CDR3: CASSPEREINIQYF. The CDR3 DNA follows: TGTGCCAGCTCACCAGAGCGGGAGATAAACATTCAGTACTTC.

This sequence joins TRBV5-4 and TRBJ2-7; tentative D call: TRBD2 (6 bases). Trimming removed 4 bases at V and 7 bases at J, with 18 bases between. The CDR3 contains 14 residues. Germline V lookup: CDR1 SGHNT, CDR2 YYREEE (reference sequence). The CDR3 DNA sequence: TGTGCCAGCAGCGCCGGGACTTTATTGGAGGAGCAGTACTTC. Its protein is CASSAGTLLEEQYF.

The V and J genes are TRBV27 and TRBJ2-1, with a tentative D call TRBD2 (5 bases). The CDR3 length is 16 residues. V lost 2 bases, J lost 3 bases, and 14 bases lay in between. Germline loops: CDR1 MNHEY, CDR2 SMNVEV (reference sequence). In nucleotides, the CDR3 is TGTGCCAGCAGTTTAACCCCCAACCGGGACTACAATGAGCAGTTCTTC. Encoded protein: CASSLTPNRDYNEQFF.